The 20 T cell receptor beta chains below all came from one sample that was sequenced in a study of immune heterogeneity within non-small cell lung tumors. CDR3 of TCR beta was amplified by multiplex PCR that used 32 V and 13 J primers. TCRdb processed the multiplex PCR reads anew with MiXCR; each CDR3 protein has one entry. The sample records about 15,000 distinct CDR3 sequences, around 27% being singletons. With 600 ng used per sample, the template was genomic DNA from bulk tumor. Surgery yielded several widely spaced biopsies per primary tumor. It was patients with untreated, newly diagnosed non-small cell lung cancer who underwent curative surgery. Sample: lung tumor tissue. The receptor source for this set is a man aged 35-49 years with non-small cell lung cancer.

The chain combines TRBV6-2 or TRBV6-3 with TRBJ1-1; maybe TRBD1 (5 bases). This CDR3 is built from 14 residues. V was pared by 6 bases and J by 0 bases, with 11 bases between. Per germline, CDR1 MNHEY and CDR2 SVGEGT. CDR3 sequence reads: CASRHRYMNTEAFF. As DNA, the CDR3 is TGTGCCAGCAGACACAGGTATATGAACACTGAAGCTTTCTTT.

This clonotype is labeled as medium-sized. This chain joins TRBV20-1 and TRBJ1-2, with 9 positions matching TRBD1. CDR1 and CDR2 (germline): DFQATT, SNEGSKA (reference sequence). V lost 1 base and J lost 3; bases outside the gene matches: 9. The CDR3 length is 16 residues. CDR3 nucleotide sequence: TGCAGTGCTAGAGGAATACAGGGGGCTCTGGACTATGGCTACACCTTC. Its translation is CSARGIQGALDYGYTF.

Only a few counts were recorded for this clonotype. CDR3 sequence: CASSLRGSTGEQYF. CDR3 nucleotide sequence: TGTGCCAGCAGCTTGAGGGGCAGCACGGGGGAGCAGTACTTC. V usage is TRBV11-3 and J usage is TRBJ2-7, with D perhaps assigned TRBD1 or TRBD2 (5 bases each). This CDR3 contains 14 residues. Germline V gene sequence: CDR1 SGHNT, CDR2 YENEEA. Trimming took 3 bases from V and 7 from J, leaving 16 bases between them.

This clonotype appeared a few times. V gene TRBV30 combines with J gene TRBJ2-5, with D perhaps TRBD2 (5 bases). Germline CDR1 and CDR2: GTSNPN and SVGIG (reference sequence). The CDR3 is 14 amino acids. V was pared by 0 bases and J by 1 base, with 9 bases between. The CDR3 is CAWSVGGLQETQYF. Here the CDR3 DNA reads TGTGCCTGGAGTGTAGGAGGACTCCAAGAGACCCAGTACTTC. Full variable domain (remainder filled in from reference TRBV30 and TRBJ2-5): SQTIHQWPATLVQPVGSPLSLECTVEGTSNPNLYWYRQAAGRGLQLLFYSVGIGQISSEVPQNLSASRPQDRQFILSSKKLLLSDSGFYLCAWSVGGLQETQYFGPGTRLLVL.

CDR3 bases: TGCAGTGCCCCTCCCCCAAGGGTTAGTAGTGAAGCTTTCTTT. It is translated as CSAPPPRVSSEAFF. The chain links TRBV20-1 to TRBJ1-1; D remains ambiguous. The V and J ends lost 6 bases and 7 bases respectively, with 21 bases between them. The germline V gene has CDR1 DFQATT and CDR2 SNEGSKA (reference sequence). This CDR3 has 14 residues.

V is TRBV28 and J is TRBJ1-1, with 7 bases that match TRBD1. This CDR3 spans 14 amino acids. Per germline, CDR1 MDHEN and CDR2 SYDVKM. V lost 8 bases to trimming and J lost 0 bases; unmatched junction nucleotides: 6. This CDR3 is CASGSTGLNTEAFF. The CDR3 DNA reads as TGTGCCAGCGGTTCGACAGGGCTGAACACTGAAGCTTTCTTT.

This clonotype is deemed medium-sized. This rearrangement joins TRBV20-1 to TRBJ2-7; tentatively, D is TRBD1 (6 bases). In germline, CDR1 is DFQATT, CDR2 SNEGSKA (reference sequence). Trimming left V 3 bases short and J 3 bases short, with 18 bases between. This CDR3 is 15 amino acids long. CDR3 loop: CSASSSRGTHYEQYF. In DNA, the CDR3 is TGCAGTGCTAGTAGTAGCAGGGGTACTCACTACGAGCAGTACTTC.

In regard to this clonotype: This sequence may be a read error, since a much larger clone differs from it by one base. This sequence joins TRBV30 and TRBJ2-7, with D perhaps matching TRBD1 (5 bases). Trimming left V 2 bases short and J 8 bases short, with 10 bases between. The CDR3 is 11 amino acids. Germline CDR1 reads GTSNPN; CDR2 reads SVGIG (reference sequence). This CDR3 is CAWSPGHQQYF. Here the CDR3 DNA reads TGTGCCTGGAGTCCAGGACACCAGCAGTACTTC.

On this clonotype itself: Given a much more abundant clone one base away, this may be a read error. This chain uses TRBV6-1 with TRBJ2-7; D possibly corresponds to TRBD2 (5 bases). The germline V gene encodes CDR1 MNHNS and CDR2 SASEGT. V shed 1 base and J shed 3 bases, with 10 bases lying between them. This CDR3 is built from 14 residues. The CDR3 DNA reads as TGTGCCAGCAGTGAAGTCTTCCGGGGCTACGAGCAGTACTTC. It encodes CASSEVFRGYEQYF.

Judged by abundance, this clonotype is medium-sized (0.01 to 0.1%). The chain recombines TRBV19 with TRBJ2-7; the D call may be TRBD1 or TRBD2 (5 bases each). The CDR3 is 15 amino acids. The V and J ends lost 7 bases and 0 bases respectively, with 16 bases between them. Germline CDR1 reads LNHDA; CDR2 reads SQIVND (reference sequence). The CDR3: CASTHGTGASYEQYF. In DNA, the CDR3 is TGTGCCAGTACTCACGGGACGGGCGCCTCCTACGAGCAGTACTTC.

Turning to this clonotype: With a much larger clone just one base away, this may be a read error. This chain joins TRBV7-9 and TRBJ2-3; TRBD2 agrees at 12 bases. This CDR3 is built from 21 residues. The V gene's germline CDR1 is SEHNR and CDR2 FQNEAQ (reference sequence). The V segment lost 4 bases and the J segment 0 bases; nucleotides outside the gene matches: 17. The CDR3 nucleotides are TGTGCCAGCAGCTCGGGCTTCGGGCTAGCGGGAGGGATCCCTAGCACAGATACGCAGTATTTT. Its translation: CASSSGFGLAGGIPSTDTQYF.

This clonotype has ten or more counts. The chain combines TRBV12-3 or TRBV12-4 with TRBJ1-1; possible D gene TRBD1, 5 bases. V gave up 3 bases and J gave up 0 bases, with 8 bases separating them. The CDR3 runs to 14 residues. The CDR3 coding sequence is TGTGCCAGCAGTTTCCAGGGCTTGAACACTGAAGCTTTCTTT. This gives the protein CASSFQGLNTEAFF.

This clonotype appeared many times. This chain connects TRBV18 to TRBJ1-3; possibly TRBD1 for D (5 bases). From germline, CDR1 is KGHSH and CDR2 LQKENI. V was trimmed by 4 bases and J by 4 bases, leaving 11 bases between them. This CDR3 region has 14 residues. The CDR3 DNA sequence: TGTGCCAGCTCACAGGGGCCGCAAGGAAACACCATATATTTT. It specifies CASSQGPQGNTIYF.

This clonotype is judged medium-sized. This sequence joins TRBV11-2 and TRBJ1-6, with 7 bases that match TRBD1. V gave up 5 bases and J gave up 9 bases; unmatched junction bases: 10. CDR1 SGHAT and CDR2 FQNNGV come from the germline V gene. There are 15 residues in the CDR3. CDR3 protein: CASSDRVKHISPLHF. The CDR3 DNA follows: TGTGCCAGCAGCGACAGGGTTAAGCATATTTCACCCCTCCACTTT.

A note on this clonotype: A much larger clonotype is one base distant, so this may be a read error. CDR3 nucleotide sequence: TGCAGTGCTTTAAGGGGCTATGGCTCCACCTTC. Protein sequence: CSALRGYGSTF. V is TRBV20-1 and J is TRBJ1-2; the D gene is possibly TRBD1 (5 bases). Germline CDR1 and CDR2: DFQATT and SNEGSKA (reference sequence). The CDR3 consists of 11 residues.

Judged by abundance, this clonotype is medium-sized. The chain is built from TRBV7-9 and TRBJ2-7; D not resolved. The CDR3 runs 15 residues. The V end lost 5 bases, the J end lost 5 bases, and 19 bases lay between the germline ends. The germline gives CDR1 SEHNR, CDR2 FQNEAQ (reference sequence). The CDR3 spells CASSLDGALLNEQYF. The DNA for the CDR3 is TGTGCCAGCAGCCTGGACGGAGCCCTCCTAAACGAGCAGTACTTC.

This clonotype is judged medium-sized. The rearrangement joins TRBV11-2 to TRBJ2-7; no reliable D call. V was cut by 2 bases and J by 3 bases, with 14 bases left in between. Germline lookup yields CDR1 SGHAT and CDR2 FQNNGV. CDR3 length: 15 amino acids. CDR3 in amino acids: CASSLSPGPLYEQYF. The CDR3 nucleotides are TGTGCCAGCAGCTTATCCCCCGGACCACTCTACGAGCAGTACTTC.

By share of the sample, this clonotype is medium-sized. CDR3 loop: CASSSELAREQYF. The CDR3 region has the DNA TGTGCCAGCAGTAGCGAACTAGCTCGCGAGCAGTACTTC. The rearrangement joins TRBV2 to TRBJ2-7; D might be TRBD2 (6 bases). V was pared by 5 bases and J by 6 bases, with 14 bases between. The CDR3 is made up of 13 amino acids. Per the germline V gene, CDR1 is SNHLY and CDR2 is FYNNEI.

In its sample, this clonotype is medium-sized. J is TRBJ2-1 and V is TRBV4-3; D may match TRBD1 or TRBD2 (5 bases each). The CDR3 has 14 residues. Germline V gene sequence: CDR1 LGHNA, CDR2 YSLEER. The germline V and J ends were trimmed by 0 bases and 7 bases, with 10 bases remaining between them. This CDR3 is CASSQETGGNEQFF. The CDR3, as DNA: TGCGCCAGCAGCCAAGAGACTGGGGGAAATGAGCAGTTCTTC.

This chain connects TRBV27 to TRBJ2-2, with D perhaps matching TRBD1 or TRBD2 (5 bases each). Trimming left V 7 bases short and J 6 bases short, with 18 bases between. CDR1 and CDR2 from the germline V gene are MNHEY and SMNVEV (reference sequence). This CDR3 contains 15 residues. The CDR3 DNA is TGTGCCAGCACCCTCCGGGGACCACTGGCCGGGGAGCTGTTTTTT. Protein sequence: CASTLRGPLAGELFF.